The following is a T cell receptor beta chain sequence with its context. Its cognate antigen is unknown. This record belongs to a study of T cells expressing NK-cell markers. Study-wide background: Researchers got TCR beta repertoires out of sorted CD3+CD56+NKG2C+, CD3+CD56+NKG2C- and CD3+CD56-NKG2C+ T cells.

Regarding the study as a whole: In a few donors, dominant clonotypes made up about 25-60.1% of CD3+CD56-NKG2C+ cells.

TCRdb reworked the 5' RACE reads into one entry per CDR3 protein, no DNA. The sample totals about 390,000 distinct CDR3 sequences; its top ten clones hold around 11%. Germline CDR1 reads LGHNT; CDR2 reads FRNRAP. The CDR3 contains 14 residues. The sequenced sample was blood T cells: a sorted CD56 or NKG2C T cell subset, CD4+ or CD8+ T cells, or bulk PBMC T cells (not recorded which). The source is a woman between 45 and 65 years old in good health. The J gene is TRBJ2-1, the V gene TRBV12-5. Here the CDR3 reads CASGLLRIYNEQFF.